The clone carrying this TCR beta chain has just a few counts. The antigen is unknown. This sample was included in a study of T cells in Graves' hyperthyroidism and ophthalmopathy. Study-wide results and caveats: The blood repertoire included most of the expanded thyroid clonotypes above 0.001.

The diagnostic basis comprised clinical symptoms, serum thyroxine and TRAb, thyroid ultrasound and orbital computed tomography. The CDR3 loop spans 15 amino acids. Unmatched junction bases numbered 5, after V lost 1 base and J lost 2 bases. Looked up from germline, CDR1 is GTSNPN and CDR2 is SVGIG (reference sequence). Authors of the study amplified TCR beta CDR3 regions from RNA transcripts. RT-PCR in the first round (using the HTBI primer set) targeted the TCR CDR3. TCRdb reprocessed the multiplex PCR reads via MiXCR and lists one record per CDR3 protein. Of about half a million distinct CDR3 sequences listed, roughly a quarter are singletons.

Sequencing was carried out using blood. The chain uses TRBV30 and TRBJ1-5; TRBD1 matches at 7 bases. The receptor was isolated from a woman aged 30 to 39 with Graves' ophthalmopathy. CDR3 amino acids: CAWSASRGGNQPQHF. The CDR3, as DNA: TGTGCCTGGAGTGCTAGCAGGGGGGGCAATCAGCCCCAGCATTTT.